Sequencing of this T cell receptor (beta chain) was carried out in a study of blood T cells in healthy people across ages. Study-wide findings and caveats: A roughly linear age-dependent decrease characterized TCR beta diversity per million T cells.

Sample-barcoded 5' priming and a J-beta primer mix drove a second PCR of roughly 6 to 12 cycles. Each cDNA molecule carried a tag from a template-switch adaptor that contained 12 random nucleotides. TCRdb analysed the 5' RACE reads with MiXCR anew, one entry per CDR3 protein. The sample shows 550,000 to 800,000 distinct CDR3 sequences, 20% to 25% of them seen only once. For this clonotype: Its antigen remains unidentified.

Donors each provided roughly 9.6 milliliters of peripheral blood. Extractions gave at least 5.5 micrograms of total RNA per sample. The germline CDR1 and CDR2 sequences are LNHDA and SQIVND (reference sequence). The length of the CDR3 is 18 residues. Trimming removed 4 bases from V and 6 bases from J; junction bases left unmatched: 16. The chain recombines TRBV19 with TRBJ2-1, with 9 nucleotides matching TRBD2. Sequences were obtained from blood. The TCR was taken from a man aged 70-80 years in good health. For the CDR3, the DNA is TGTGCCAGTAGTAGTCGCAAAGGGGTAGCGGGAGTCCTCAATGAGCAGTTCTTC. Its protein product is CASSSRKGVAGVLNEQFF.